The 23 T cell receptor beta chains reported below all come from one sample, sequenced in a study of blood T cell repertoires in COVID-19. Libraries were prepared by immunoSEQ multiplex PCR; TCRdb keeps only in-frame clonotypes and omits some of them. The sample shows about 80,000 clones, about 85% of them seen only once. What was sequenced was peripheral blood. The receptors derive from a man aged 55 to 70 with active or convalescent COVID-19.

The rearrangement uses TRBV5-1 and TRBJ1-1; maybe TRBD1 (6 bases). This CDR3 is 13 amino acids long. Germline CDR1 reads SGHRS; CDR2 reads YFSETQ. V was trimmed by 2 bases and J by 6 bases, leaving 11 bases between them. The DNA for the CDR3 is TGCGCCAGCAGCTTCGGACAGTTCGCTGAAGCTTTCTTT. Amino acid sequence: CASSFGQFAEAFF. Full variable domain (missing parts from reference TRBV5-1 and TRBJ1-1): KAGVTQTPRYLIKTRGQQVTLSCSPISGHRSVSWYQQTPGQGLQFLFEYFSETQRNKGNFPGRFSGRQFSNSRSEMNVSTLELGDSALYLCASSFGQFAEAFFGQGTRLTVV.

The chain has TRBV7-6 and TRBJ1-1, with D perhaps TRBD1 (6 bases). V was trimmed by 5 bases and J by 0 bases, leaving 13 bases between them. The germline CDR1 and CDR2 sequences are SGHVS and FNYEAQ. The CDR3 is 15 residues long. CDR3 in amino acids: CASSPRQEMNTEAFF. In nucleotides, the CDR3 is TGTGCCAGCAGCCCACGACAGGAGATGAACACTGAAGCTTTCTTT. Complete variable domain (other parts from reference TRBV7-6 and TRBJ1-1): GAGVSQSPRYKVTKRGQDVALRCDPISGHVSLYWYRQALGQGPEFLTYFNYEAQQDKSGLPNDRFSAERPEGSISTLTIQRTEQRDSAMYRCASSPRQEMNTEAFFGQGTRLTVV.

V usage is TRBV6-5 and J usage is TRBJ2-7, with 7 positions matching TRBD1. V shed 8 bases and J 7 bases; nucleotides not matched to a gene: 11. CDR1 is MNHEY, CDR2 SVGAGI, per germline. This CDR3 contains 13 residues. CDR3 in DNA: TGTGCCAGCTGGGACAGAAAGGGTGTGGAGCAGTACTTC. Residues: CASWDRKGVEQYF.

The J gene is TRBJ1-1, the V gene TRBV3-1 (or the pseudogene TRBV3-2); D gene uncertain. The CDR3 loop spans 13 amino acids. Per the germline V gene, CDR1 is LGHDT and CDR2 is YNNKEL (reference sequence). V lost 1 base, J lost 1 base, and 4 bases lay in between. The CDR3 DNA sequence: TGTGCCAGCAGCCAAGGAGGGAACACTGAAGCTTTCTTT. Protein sequence: CASSQGGNTEAFF.

This clone came up a few times. The rearrangement links TRBV27 to TRBJ1-2; unclear D gene. The germline V gene has CDR1 MNHEY and CDR2 SMNVEV (reference sequence). The CDR3 is made up of 15 amino acids. Trimming removed 0 bases at V and 8 bases at J, with 16 bases between. Here the CDR3 reads CASSLSLAQARGYTF. The CDR3 region has the DNA TGTGCCAGCAGTTTATCGCTAGCGCAGGCGAGGGGCTACACCTTC.

With regard to this clone: The sample carries other DNA sequences with the same CDR3. The CDR3 DNA follows: TGCGCCAGCAGCGGCGGACAGGGGGGGACTGAAGCTTTCTTT. This sequence encodes CASSGGQGGTEAFF. This chain links TRBV5-1 with TRBJ1-1, with TRBD1 identical over 10 bases. Germline-derived CDR1 and CDR2 are SGHRS and YFSETQ. V lost 4 bases to trimming and J lost 5 bases; unmatched junction nucleotides: 5. The CDR3 contains 14 residues. Variable domain in full (rest from reference TRBV5-1 and TRBJ1-1): KAGVTQTPRYLIKTRGQQVTLSCSPISGHRSVSWYQQTPGQGLQFLFEYFSETQRNKGNFPGRFSGRQFSNSRSEMNVSTLELGDSALYLCASSGGQGGTEAFFGQGTRLTVV.

This clone has just one count. V and J are TRBV6-1 and TRBJ1-1, with D possibly matching TRBD1 (5 bases). Trimming shortened V by 3 bases and J by 2 bases, and 10 bases separated the two germline ends. Germline values: CDR1 MNHNS, CDR2 SASEGT. The CDR3 extends over 14 amino acids. CDR3 in amino acids: CASSERGGNTEAFF. The CDR3 coding sequence is TGTGCCAGCAGTGAGCGCGGGGGTAACACTGAAGCTTTCTTT.

The rearrangement uses TRBV6-5 and TRBJ1-6, with D perhaps matching TRBD1 (5 bases). V was shortened by 5 bases and J by 9 bases, with 14 bases between the two germline ends. Germline CDR1 MNHEY, CDR2 SVGAGI. The CDR3 extends over 14 amino acids. Here the CDR3 DNA reads TGTGCCAGCAGTAATCAGGGAGGTGGTTCACCCCTCCACTTT. This encodes CASSNQGGGSPLHF.

The J gene is TRBJ1-5, the V gene TRBV19; 7 bases line up with TRBD1. Germline trimming cut 4 bases from V and 4 bases from J; bases unmatched to any gene: 7. Germline CDR1 is LNHDA and CDR2 is SQIVND (reference sequence). The CDR3 has 15 amino acids. The CDR3 loop is CASSRGQRVNQPQHF. Written as DNA, the CDR3 is TGTGCCAGTAGTAGGGGACAGAGGGTGAATCAGCCCCAGCATTTT.

This chain joins TRBV2 and TRBJ1-1, with D possibly being TRBD1 (5 bases). The CDR3 contains 12 residues. Germline assignment: CDR1 SNHLY and CDR2 FYNNEI. The V and J ends lost 4 bases and 4 bases respectively, with 7 bases between them. CDR3 amino acids: CASSGTPTEAFF. Written as DNA, the CDR3 is TGTGCCAGCAGTGGGACACCCACTGAAGCTTTCTTT.

V gene TRBV2 combines with J gene TRBJ2-7; D might be TRBD1 (5 bases). Germline CDR1 SNHLY, CDR2 FYNNEI. The length of the CDR3 is 11 residues. Trimming pared 4 bases from V and 6 bases from J, leaving 7 bases between. CDR3 sequence: CASSAGREQYF. CDR3 DNA sequence: TGTGCCAGCAGTGCAGGGCGCGAGCAGTACTTC. The complete variable domain, with remaining parts taken from reference TRBV2 and TRBJ2-7, reads EPEVTQTPSHQVTQMGQEVILRCVPISNHLYFYWYRQILGQKVEFLVSFYNNEISEKSEIFDDQFSVERPDGSNFTLKIRSTKLEDSAMYFCASSAGREQYFGPGTRLTVT.

This chain uses TRBV6-6 with TRBJ1-4; 7 nucleotides agree with TRBD1. The CDR3 runs 15 residues. The junction had 7 bases not matched to a gene; V was cut back by 5 bases and J by 4 bases. Germline CDR1 reads MNHNY; CDR2 reads SVGAGI (reference sequence). CDR3 residues: CASSTRQGHNEKLFF. The DNA for the CDR3 is TGTGCCAGCAGTACTCGACAGGGCCATAATGAAAAACTGTTTTTT.

This clone was picked up one time. This chain joins TRBV6-2 or TRBV6-3 and TRBJ1-6; TRBD1 might be the D (5 bases). The CDR3 covers 14 residues. Germline lookup yields CDR1 MNHEY and CDR2 SVGEGT. V dropped 5 bases and J dropped 7 bases, with 12 bases sitting between them. The CDR3 here is CASSGPRGNSPLHF. DNA of the CDR3: TGTGCCAGCAGTGGACCTCGGGGGAATTCACCCCTCCACTTT.

This clone was observed a handful of times. One junction end does not reproduce the germline sequence, and a read error may be involved. The genes are TRBV7-7 and TRBJ2-1; 7 bases align to TRBD2. The CDR3 has 15 amino acids. CDR1 is SSHAT, CDR2 FNYEAQ, per germline (reference sequence). The CDR3 DNA sequence: TGTGCTAGCAGCCCCGGACTAAGCGGGGCTAATGAGCAGTTCTTC. This codes for CASSPGLSGANEQFF.

V is TRBV11-3 and J is TRBJ2-1, with 8 bases fitting TRBD2. Germline values: CDR1 SGHNT, CDR2 YENEEA. This CDR3 is 14 amino acids long. V was pared by 5 bases and J by 7 bases, with 7 bases of the junction left unmatched. Here the CDR3 reads CASSPRGGRNEQFF. CDR3 nucleotides: TGTGCCAGCAGCCCCCGGGGGGGTAGGAATGAGCAGTTCTTC.

DNA for the CDR3: TGTGCCAGCAGCAGCCGACAGGGGGCGTTGTGGAACACTGAAGCTTTCTTT. Translation gives CASSSRQGALWNTEAFF. This chain connects TRBV21-1 to TRBJ1-1; TRBD1, the table's D call, was not compared with the DNA. TRBV21-1 is termed a pseudogene. This CDR3 region has 17 residues.

The chain uses TRBV5-4 and TRBJ2-5, with D possibly being TRBD1 (6 bases). The CDR3 contains 14 residues. The ends were cut back, 0 bases at V and 10 bases at J, with 16 bases in the middle. Germline CDR1 is SGHNT and CDR2 is YYREEE (reference sequence). Here the CDR3 reads CASSLDTTGRIQYF. The CDR3 DNA reads as TGTGCCAGCAGCTTGGATACGACAGGACGGATCCAGTACTTC. The complete variable domain, with remaining parts taken from reference TRBV5-4 and TRBJ2-5, reads ETGVTQSPTHLIKTRGQQVTLRCSSQSGHNTVSWYQQALGQGPQFIFQYYREEENGRGNFPPRFSGLQFPNYSSELNVNALELDDSALYLCASSLDTTGRIQYFGPGTRLLVL.

This clone occurred a few times. The CDR3 region has the DNA TGTGCCAGCAGCGAGACTAGCAACACAGATACGCAGTATTTT. It encodes CASSETSNTDTQYF. The chain has TRBV9 and TRBJ2-3, with 7 positions matching TRBD2. Germline trimming cut 3 bases from V and 2 bases from J; bases unmatched to any gene: 3. This CDR3 is built from 14 residues. Germline values: CDR1 SGDLS, CDR2 YYNGEE.

This chain links TRBV6-5 with TRBJ2-2, with a possible D match to TRBD1 (6 bases). The CDR3 is 16 amino acids. CDR1 is MNHEY and CDR2 is SVGAGI in the germline V gene. The germline V and J ends were trimmed by 2 bases and 3 bases, with 13 bases remaining between them. The CDR3, as DNA: TGTGCCAGCAGTTACACCGGGGCAGGGGACACCGGGGAGCTGTTTTTT. As protein: CASSYTGAGDTGELFF.

The chain has TRBV9 and TRBJ2-3; 15 bases align to TRBD2. This CDR3 has 17 amino acids. The J segment lost 2 bases and the V segment lost 4 bases, leaving 5 bases of the junction unmatched. CDR1 and CDR2 from the germline V gene are SGDLS and YYNGEE. CDR3 in DNA: TGTGCCAGCAGCCCCGGGACTAGCGGGGGGAACACAGATACGCAGTATTTT. Its protein is CASSPGTSGGNTDTQYF.

The V and J genes are TRBV5-1 and TRBJ2-7, with a tentative D call TRBD2 (6 bases). The V gene lost 0 bases and the J gene lost 6 bases, with 19 bases spanning the gap. The germline V gene has CDR1 SGHRS and CDR2 YFSETQ. CDR3 length equals 16 residues. This chain's CDR3 is CASSLGEDARLSEQYF. In DNA, the CDR3 is TGCGCCAGCAGCTTGGGGGAGGACGCCCGCTTGTCCGAGCAGTACTTC.

This clone was found a few times. Written as DNA, the CDR3 is TGTGCCAGCAGCTTGGACCCAGGTACCTCTGGAAACACCATATATTTT. It translates to CASSLDPGTSGNTIYF. This chain connects TRBV5-4 to TRBJ1-3; D is undetermined. Trimming removed 0 bases from V and 0 bases from J, with 10 bases in between. The CDR3 is made up of 16 amino acids. Germline CDR1 is SGHNT and CDR2 is YYREEE (reference sequence).

The chain employs TRBV11-1 and TRBJ2-5, with 7 bases identical to TRBD1. V was clipped by 5 bases and J by 0 bases; unmatched bases: 6. CDR1 SGHAT and CDR2 FQDESV come from the germline V gene (reference sequence). This CDR3 has 15 amino acids. For the CDR3, the DNA is TGTGCCAGCAGCCCATTACAGGGGTACCAAGAGACCCAGTACTTC. This gives the protein CASSPLQGYQETQYF.